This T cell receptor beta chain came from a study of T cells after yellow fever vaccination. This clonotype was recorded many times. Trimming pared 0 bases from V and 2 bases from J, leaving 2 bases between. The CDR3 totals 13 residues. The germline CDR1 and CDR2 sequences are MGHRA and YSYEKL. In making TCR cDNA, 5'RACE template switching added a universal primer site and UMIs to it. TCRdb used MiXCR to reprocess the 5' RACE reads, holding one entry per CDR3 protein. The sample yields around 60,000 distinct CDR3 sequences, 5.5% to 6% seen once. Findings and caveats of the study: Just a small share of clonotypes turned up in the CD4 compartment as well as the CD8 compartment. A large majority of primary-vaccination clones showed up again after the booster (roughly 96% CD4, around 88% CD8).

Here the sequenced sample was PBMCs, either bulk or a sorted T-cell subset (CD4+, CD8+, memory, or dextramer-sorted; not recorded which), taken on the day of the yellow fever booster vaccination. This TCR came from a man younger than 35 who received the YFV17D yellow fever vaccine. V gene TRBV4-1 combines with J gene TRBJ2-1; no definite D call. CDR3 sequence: CASSQDPYNEQFF. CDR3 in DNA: TGCGCCAGCAGCCAAGATCCCTACAATGAGCAGTTCTTC.